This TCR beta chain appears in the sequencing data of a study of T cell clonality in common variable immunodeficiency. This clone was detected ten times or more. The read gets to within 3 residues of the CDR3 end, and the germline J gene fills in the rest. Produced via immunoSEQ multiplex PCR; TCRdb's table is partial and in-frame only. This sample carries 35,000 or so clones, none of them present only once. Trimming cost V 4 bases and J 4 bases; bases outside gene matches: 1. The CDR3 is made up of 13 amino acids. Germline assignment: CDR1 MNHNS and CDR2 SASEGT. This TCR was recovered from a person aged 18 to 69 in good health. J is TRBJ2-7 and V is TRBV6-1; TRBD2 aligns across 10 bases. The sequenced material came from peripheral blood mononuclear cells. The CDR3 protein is CASSATSGYEQYF. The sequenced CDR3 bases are TGTGCCAGCAGTGCGACTAGCGGGTACGAG.